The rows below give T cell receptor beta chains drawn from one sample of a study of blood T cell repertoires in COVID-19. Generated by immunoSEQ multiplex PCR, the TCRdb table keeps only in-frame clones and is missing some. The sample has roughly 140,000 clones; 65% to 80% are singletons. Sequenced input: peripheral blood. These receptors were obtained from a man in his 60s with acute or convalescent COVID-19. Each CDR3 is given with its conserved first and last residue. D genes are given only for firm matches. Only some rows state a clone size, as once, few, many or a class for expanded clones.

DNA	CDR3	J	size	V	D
TGTGCCAGCAGCTCTCGGGACAGGTGGTACAATGAGCAGTTCTTC	CASSSRDRWYNEQFF	TRBJ2-1	-	TRBV7-8	TRBD1
TGTGCCAGCAGCTTAGGAGGGGACAGGGGGCGACTCAACTATGGCTACACCTTC	CASSLGGDRGRLNYGYTF	TRBJ1-2	-	TRBV7-2	TRBD1
TGTGCCAGTAGTATAGGGGACAGGGGGGGAAACACTGAAGCTTTCTTT	CASSIGDRGGNTEAFF	TRBJ1-1	-	TRBV19	TRBD1
TGTGCCAGCCCCGGGACAGGGGGCAACACAGATACGCAGTATTTT	CASPGTGGNTDTQYF	TRBJ2-3	-	TRBV6-5	TRBD1
TGTGCCAGCAGTGAATATGAATGGCGAGAGGGCCAGCCAGATACGCAGTATTTT	CASSEYEWREGQPDTQYF	TRBJ2-3	-	TRBV25-1	-
TGTGCCAGCAGCGCCGGAGAGACTAGCCTTGGATACAATGAGCAGTTCTTC	CASSAGETSLGYNEQFF	TRBJ2-1	-	TRBV9	TRBD2
TGTGCCACCAGCAGAGAACCGGGACAGGGAAACGAGCAGTACTTC	CATSREPGQGNEQYF	TRBJ2-7	-	TRBV15	TRBD1
TGCGCCAGCAGCCAATTACCCTTCCGGAGCTCCTACAATGAGCAGTTCTTC	CASSQLPFRSSYNEQFF	TRBJ2-1	-	TRBV4-1	-
TGTGCCAGCAGCGGCAGATGGTTGCAGGGCTCCTACGAGCAGTACTTC	CASSGRWLQGSYEQYF	TRBJ2-7	-	TRBV9	-
TGTGCCAGCAGCGTAGGCAGGGGAAAGTCCTACAATGAGCAGTTCTTC	CASSVGRGKSYNEQFF	TRBJ2-1	-	TRBV9	-
TGTGCCAGCAGCCGACTGAGGGAGCCTGGAAACACCATATATTTT	CASSRLREPGNTIYF	TRBJ1-3	many	TRBV6-6	-
TGTGCCATCAGTCCGGGACAGCCGAACACCGGGGAGCTGTTTTTT	CAISPGQPNTGELFF	TRBJ2-2	-	TRBV10-3	TRBD1
TGCAGTGCTAGTTTGGGACTAGCGCAAGAGACCCAGTACTTC	CSASLGLAQETQYF	TRBJ2-5	few	TRBV20-1	TRBD2
TGTGCCAGCTCACCGGGACTCAACTACGAGCAGTACTTC	CASSPGLNYEQYF	TRBJ2-7	-	TRBV18	-
TGTGCCAGCAGCCAAGATCAGGGGTCTGGAGCTTTCTTT	CASSQDQGSGAFF	TRBJ1-1	-	TRBV4-2	-
TGTGCCAGCAGCTTAGACGGGACAGGTCCCGCCGAGGCCCAGTACTTC	CASSLDGTGPAEAQYF	TRBJ2-5	-	TRBV11-1	TRBD1
TGTGCCAGCAGGCCTCCGGGACAGGGCCTTTACGAGCAGTACTTC	CASRPPGQGLYEQYF	TRBJ2-7	-	TRBV28	TRBD1
TGCGCCAGCAGCCCGGGACAAGCTAACTATGGCTACACCTTC	CASSPGQANYGYTF	TRBJ1-2	-	TRBV10-1	-
TGTGCCAGTGGCGGGCTAGCGGGAGCGGAGACCCAGTACTTC	CASGGLAGAETQYF	TRBJ2-5	few	TRBV19	TRBD2
TGTGCCAGCAGCCTAGCTAGCGGGGGGTACAATGAGCAGTTCTTC	CASSLASGGYNEQFF	TRBJ2-1	-	TRBV7-6	TRBD2
TGTGCCAGCAGCAGCCCCGGGACTCTCTCCTACGAGCAGTACTTC	CASSSPGTLSYEQYF	TRBJ2-7	-	TRBV7-2	-
TGTGCCAGCAGCTTAGTGCAGTACAATGAGCAGTTCTTC	CASSLVQYNEQFF	TRBJ2-1	-	TRBV11-2	-
TGTGCCAGCAGCTTAGGAGTTTCGTACGAGCAGTACTTC	CASSLGVSYEQYF	TRBJ2-7	few	TRBV7-2	-
TGTGCCAGCAGCCAAAATCCGGGCGGGAACAGAATCCAAGAGACCCAGTACTTC	CASSQNPGGNRIQETQYF	TRBJ2-5	few	TRBV4-2	-
TGTGCCAGCAGCTTAAATACGGGAAAGACTGAGACCCAGTACTTC	CASSLNTGKTETQYF	TRBJ2-5	-	TRBV7-6	-
TGTGCCAGCAGTTATGGGGGGAGGGACCCATTCTACGAGCAGTACTTC	CASSYGGRDPFYEQYF	TRBJ2-7	few	TRBV6-9	TRBD2
TGTGCCAGTAGAGGACAGGGGCGCAGGGATACGCAGTATTTT	CASRGQGRRDTQYF	TRBJ2-3	-	TRBV19	TRBD1
TGCGCCAGCAGCCCGGGGGACGGTAAAACGCAGTATTTT	CASSPGDGKTQYF	TRBJ2-3	-	TRBV5-1	-
TGTGCCAGCAGATTACAGGGCGCTGAAGCTTTCTTT	CASRLQGAEAFF	TRBJ1-1	-	TRBV28	-
TGCGCCAGCAGCCAAGCTAACAATGAGCAGTTCTTC	CASSQANNEQFF	TRBJ2-1	-	TRBV4-1	-
TGCGCCAGCAGCCCGGAGGGCCAGGGGGCGAATTCACCCCTCCACTTT	CASSPEGQGANSPLHF	TRBJ1-6	-	TRBV5-1	TRBD1
TGTGCCAGCAGCTTGGCCCCCGGGACAGGAGATGAAAAACTGTTTTTT	CASSLAPGTGDEKLFF	TRBJ1-4	-	TRBV5-6	TRBD1
TGTGCCAGCAGAACCGGGACAGGGAGCTCCTACGAGCAGTACTTC	CASRTGTGSSYEQYF	TRBJ2-7	-	TRBV6-5	TRBD1
TGCGCCAGCAGCCAAGATCAGGGACTAGCGGGAGGTCCCTACGAGCAGTACTTC	CASSQDQGLAGGPYEQYF	TRBJ2-7	few	TRBV4-1	TRBD2
TGTGCCAGCAGTGAGGCCGAGGGATCTTGGGGCTACACCTTC	CASSEAEGSWGYTF	TRBJ1-2	-	TRBV6-1	-
TGTGCCAGCAGCTCGGGACAGAACACTGAAGCTTTCTTT	CASSSGQNTEAFF	TRBJ1-1	once	TRBV11-3	-
TGTGCCAGCAGTATCAGACTAGCGGGAGCCTACGAGCAGTACTTC	CASSIRLAGAYEQYF	TRBJ2-7	-	TRBV27	TRBD2